Listed below are T cell receptor beta chains from one sample, sequenced in a study of identical twins. MiXCR was run by TCRdb on the 5' RACE reads, yielding one entry per CDR3 protein. The sample comprises hundreds of thousands of distinct CDR3 sequences, over 15% of which are singletons, and over 10% rests with the top ten. This sample was shared with a second study, whose subject was T cells expressing NK-cell markers.

The sample taken for sequencing was PBMCs. Receptors originate from a woman in her late teens or twenties in good health. CDR3s include the opening cysteine and the closing phenylalanine or tryptophan. The D gene is left open where the match is weak. Size values are once, few and many counts, or a class for expanded clones, and some rows have none.

TRBV5-5,TRBJ2-5,TRBD2,NA,TGTGCCAGCAGCGGGGGACTAGCGGGGTATGAGACCCAGTACTTC,CASSGGLAGYETQYF
TRBV3-1,TRBJ2-5,NA,few,TGTGCCAGCAGCCATTACGGACAGCAAGAGACCCAGTACTTC,CASSHYGQQETQYF
TRBV2,TRBJ2-3,NA,NA,TGTGCCAGTGCTTTTGGGGGGAGCACAGATACGCAGTATTTT,CASAFGGSTDTQYF
TRBV12-3/TRBV12-4,TRBJ1-2,NA,many,TGTGCCAGCAGTTTAGCGCAAGGGTTCTATGGCTACACCTTC,CASSLAQGFYGYTF
TRBV6-4,TRBJ1-1,NA,many,TGTGCCAGCAGTGAAGTCGGCTTTAGCACTGAAGCTTTCTTT,CASSEVGFSTEAFF
TRBV9,TRBJ2-3,TRBD1,NA,TGTGCCAGCAGCGCGACAGGGGGGTTTGGCACAGATACGCAGTATTTT,CASSATGGFGTDTQYF
TRBV15,TRBJ2-5,NA,few,TGTGCCACCTCAGTTACGGAGACCCAGTACTTC,CATSVTETQYF
TRBV12-3/TRBV12-4,TRBJ2-1,TRBD2,few,TGTGCCAGCAGTCATAGCGGGGGGGGAAACAATGAGCAGTTCTTC,CASSHSGGGNNEQFF
TRBV20-1,TRBJ2-1,NA,many,TGCAGTGCTGCCGACCAGCCGAATGAGCAGTTCTTC,CSAADQPNEQFF
TRBV4-3,TRBJ1-1,NA,NA,TGCGCCAGCAGCCAGACCAACAGCCATGAAGCTTTCTTT,CASSQTNSHEAFF
TRBV6-2/TRBV6-3,TRBJ2-3,NA,NA,TGTGCCAGCAGTTTCCATGGCGTATCACATCATACGCAGTATTTT,CASSFHGVSHHTQYF
TRBV28,TRBJ1-5,NA,NA,TGTGCCAGCACGAGCCCAAAGGCAGGGAATCAGCCCCAGCATTTT,CASTSPKAGNQPQHF
TRBV19,TRBJ2-2,NA,many,TGTGCCAGTAGTATAGGAGGGCCTGGACGCGGCGGGGAGCTGTTTTTT,CASSIGGPGRGGELFF
TRBV2,TRBJ2-1,NA,NA,TGTGCCAGCAGTGAGTCATGGGGGGATGAGCAGTTCTTC,CASSESWGDEQFF
TRBV20-1,TRBJ2-4,NA,few,TGCAGTGCTAGAGCCGCCGGGGCAGGACGCCTAGCCAAAAACATTCAGTACTTC,CSARAAGAGRLAKNIQYF
TRBV20-1,TRBJ1-2,NA,few,TGCAGTGCCATATTCCCGGGTCGTGGGTATGGCTACACCTTC,CSAIFPGRGYGYTF
TRBV27,TRBJ1-1,NA,NA,TGTGCCAGCAGGGGACGACAGTTTGGGGCTTTCTTT,CASRGRQFGAFF
TRBV7-9,TRBJ2-7,NA,few,TGTGCCAGCAGCTCTCCGACGGGAGCCTACGAGCAGTACTTC,CASSSPTGAYEQYF
TRBV6-2/TRBV6-3,TRBJ2-1,NA,NA,TGTGCCAGCAGTCGTACTAGCAGTTTGCTGGTCCTCGATGAGCAGTTCTTC,CASSRTSSLLVLDEQFF
TRBV10-3,TRBJ2-1,TRBD2,few,TGTGCCATCAGTGACCGCGGGAGTAACTCCTACAATGAGCAGTTCTTC,CAISDRGSNSYNEQFF
TRBV29-1,TRBJ1-5,NA,few,TGCAGCGTTGCGGAAGGAAGCAATCAGCCCCAGCATTTT,CSVAEGSNQPQHF
TRBV20-1,TRBJ1-5,TRBD1,few,TGCAGTGCTATAGATCCGGGACAGGGGCACAATCAGCCCCAGCATTTT,CSAIDPGQGHNQPQHF
TRBV20-1,TRBJ2-7,TRBD1,NA,TGCAGTGCTCAAGGACAGGGGGCTGACGAGCAGTACTTC,CSAQGQGADEQYF
TRBV5-1,TRBJ1-2,NA,NA,TGCGCCAGCAGCTTGAGCGGGGGAACCTATGGCTACACCTTC,CASSLSGGTYGYTF
TRBV14,TRBJ2-5,NA,many,TGTGCCAGCAGCCAAGTGGAGACCCAGTACTTC,CASSQVETQYF
TRBV7-9,TRBJ1-1,NA,many,TGTGCCAGCAGCTTGAGGGAGCGGAACACTGAAGCTTTCTTT,CASSLRERNTEAFF
TRBV29-1,TRBJ1-2,NA,few,TGCAGCGTTGGAGAGTTTAACTATGGCTACACCTTC,CSVGEFNYGYTF
TRBV5-1,TRBJ2-2,NA,NA,TGCGCCAGCAGCTTTGGCCCGGGGACGCTGTTTTTT,CASSFGPGTLFF
TRBV12-3/TRBV12-4,TRBJ2-3,NA,few,TGTGCCAACCGGCCCAGAACAACAGATACGCAGTATTTT,CANRPRTTDTQYF
TRBV5-1,TRBJ2-1,NA,few,TGCGCCAGCAGCTTTAACCTAGACTACAATGAGCAGTTCTTC,CASSFNLDYNEQFF
TRBV4-2,TRBJ2-2,TRBD2,few,TGTGCCAGCAGAATAAGGGGACTAGCGGGGGGCTCGAACACCGGGGAGCTGTTTTTT,CASRIRGLAGGSNTGELFF
TRBV7-9,TRBJ2-1,NA,NA,TGTGCCAGCAGCCCTCGGGGGATTCTCATGTCGAATGAGCAGTTCTTC,CASSPRGILMSNEQFF
TRBV5-1,TRBJ2-3,NA,NA,TGCGCCAGCAGCCCTGGAGGGGCTAGAAGCACAGATACGCAGTATTTT,CASSPGGARSTDTQYF
TRBV29-1,TRBJ2-3,TRBD2,NA,TGCAGCGTCGCCGGGGGCGGGAGGACAGATACGCAGTATTTT,CSVAGGGRTDTQYF
TRBV15,TRBJ2-3,TRBD1,few,TGTGCCACCAGCAGAGTACAGGGGCCCACAGATACGCAGTATTTT,CATSRVQGPTDTQYF
TRBV20-1,TRBJ2-7,TRBD1,few,TGCAGTGCTATAAAGGACAGGGCCCCCTACGAGCAGTACTTC,CSAIKDRAPYEQYF
TRBV12-3/TRBV12-4,TRBJ2-1,TRBD2,NA,TGTGCCAGCAGGGGGGACTACTTCAAATACAATGAGCAGTTCTTC,CASRGDYFKYNEQFF
TRBV7-2,TRBJ2-7,NA,once,TGTGCCAGCAGCTCCAGCCGACTCTCCTACGAGCAGTACTTC,CASSSSRLSYEQYF
TRBV12-3/TRBV12-4,TRBJ2-1,NA,few,TGTGCCAGCAGTTTAATTCAGGGTCTTTATGAGCAGTTCTTC,CASSLIQGLYEQFF
TRBV27,TRBJ2-3,NA,few,TGTGCCAGCAGTTTCTCGGGGTCCGATACGCAGTATTTT,CASSFSGSDTQYF
TRBV28,TRBJ2-6,NA,few,TGTGCCAGCAGTACGGCGTCCTCTGGGGCCAACGTCCTGACTTTC,CASSTASSGANVLTF
TRBV7-9,TRBJ2-1,NA,NA,TGTGCCAGCAGCGCAGGGCGCGGTGAGCAGTTCTTC,CASSAGRGEQFF
TRBV5-1,TRBJ2-3,NA,few,TGCGCCAGCAGCTTGGAGCGCAGGGCTAGCACAGATACGCAGTATTTT,CASSLERRASTDTQYF
TRBV6-1,TRBJ2-3,NA,NA,TGTGCCTTAAAGAAAGACCGGGGCACAGATACGCAGTATTTT,CALKKDRGTDTQYF
TRBV7-9,TRBJ1-1,NA,NA,TGTGCCAGCAGCTTAGGGACGTGGTCGAACACTGAAGCTTTCTTT,CASSLGTWSNTEAFF
TRBV12-3/TRBV12-4,TRBJ1-4,NA,few,TGTGCCAGCAATGGCGGCAGGGGACGATCAAATGAAAAACTGTTTTTT,CASNGGRGRSNEKLFF